One sample yielded the 3 T cell receptor beta chains listed below, sequenced in a study of OX40 agonist ivuxolimab in advanced cancers. Sequencing used immunoSEQ multiplex PCR; TCRdb keeps in-frame clones, though not all of them. The table has about 64,000 clones, roughly 86% seen once. The starting material was CD4+ or CD8+ T cells sorted from blood, obtained in a trial of the OX40 agonist ivuxolimab. These receptors all come from an adult with an advanced solid tumor such as melanoma, head and neck, liver or kidney cancer.

This chain joins TRBV6-1 and TRBJ2-7; 15 positions agree with TRBD2. CDR3 length: 20 amino acids. Germline CDR1 reads MNHNS; CDR2 reads SASEGT. J lost 4 bases, V lost 1 base, and 14 bases had no gene match. CDR3 residues: CASSEVPPGLAGGPIYEQYF. The CDR3 bases are TGTGCCAGCAGTGAAGTTCCCCCGGGACTAGCGGGAGGCCCGATTTACGAGCAGTACTTC.

CDR3 sequence: CASSREGIVNEQYF. The CDR3 DNA follows: TGTGCCAGCAGCCGAGAGGGTATCGTGAACGAGCAGTACTTC. V usage is TRBV6-6 and J usage is TRBJ2-7, with D possibly TRBD2 on 5 matching bases. V was shortened by 6 bases and J by 5 bases, with 17 bases between the two germline ends. Germline CDR1 reads MNHNY; CDR2 reads SVGAGI (reference sequence). The CDR3 is made up of 14 amino acids.

The chain carries TRBV27 and TRBJ2-2; 10 bases are shared with TRBD1. CDR3 length: 16 residues. The J segment lost 8 bases and the V segment lost 5 bases, leaving 11 bases of the junction unmatched. Germline V gene data show CDR1 as MNHEY and CDR2 as SMNVEV (reference sequence). The CDR3 region has the DNA TGTGCCAGCAGTCCTACTGACAGGGGGCTCCGTGGGGAGCTGTTTTTT. Its protein is CASSPTDRGLRGELFF.